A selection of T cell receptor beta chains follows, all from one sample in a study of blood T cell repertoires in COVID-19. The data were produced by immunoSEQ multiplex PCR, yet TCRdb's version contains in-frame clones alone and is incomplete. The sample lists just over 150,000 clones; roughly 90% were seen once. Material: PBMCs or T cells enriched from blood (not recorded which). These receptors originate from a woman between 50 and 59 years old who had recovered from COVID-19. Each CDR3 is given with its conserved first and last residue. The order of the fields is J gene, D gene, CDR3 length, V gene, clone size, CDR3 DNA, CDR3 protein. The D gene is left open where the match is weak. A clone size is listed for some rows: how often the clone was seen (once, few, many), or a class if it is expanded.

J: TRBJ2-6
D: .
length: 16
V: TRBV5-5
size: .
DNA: TGTGCCAGCAGCTACGGGTTCTTATCTGGGGCCAACGTCCTGACTTTC
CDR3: CASSYGFLSGANVLTF

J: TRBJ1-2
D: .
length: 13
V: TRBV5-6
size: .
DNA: TGTGCCAGCAGCTTCGTGAGGGACTATGGCTACACCTTC
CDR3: CASSFVRDYGYTF

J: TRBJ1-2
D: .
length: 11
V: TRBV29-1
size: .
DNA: TGCAGCGTCGTCGGGGTCCGGGGCTACACCTTC
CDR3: CSVVGVRGYTF

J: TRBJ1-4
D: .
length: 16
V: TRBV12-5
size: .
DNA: TGTGCTACTCCCCGGGACAACTTATTTCTGAATGAAAAACTGTTTTTT
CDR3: CATPRDNLFLNEKLFF

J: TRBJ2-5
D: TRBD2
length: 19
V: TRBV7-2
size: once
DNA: TGTGCCAGCAGCCTCCAACCCCTTCGACTAGCGGGGAATCAAGAGACCCAGTACTTC
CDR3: CASSLQPLRLAGNQETQYF

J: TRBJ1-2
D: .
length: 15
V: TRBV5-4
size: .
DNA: TGTGCCAGCAGCCAACTGAAACAGGGCTCGAGTGGCTACACCTTC
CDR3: CASSQLKQGSSGYTF

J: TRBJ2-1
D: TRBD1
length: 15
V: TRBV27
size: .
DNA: TGTGCCAGCAGGGGACAGGTGAGCTCCTACAATGAGCAGTTCTTC
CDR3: CASRGQVSSYNEQFF

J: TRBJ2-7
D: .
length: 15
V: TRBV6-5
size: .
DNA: TGTGCCAGCATCAAGGGGGGGACGGTCACCTACGAGCAGTACTTC
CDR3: CASIKGGTVTYEQYF

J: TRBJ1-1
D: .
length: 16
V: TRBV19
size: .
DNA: TGTGCCAGTAGTCGACGAGGGGGGGCATGGAACACTGAAGCTTTCTTT
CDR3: CASSRRGGAWNTEAFF

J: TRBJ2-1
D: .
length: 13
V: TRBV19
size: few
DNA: TGTGCCAGTAGTAGAGGACGGGATACCGTGGAGTTCTTC
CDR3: CASSRGRDTVEFF

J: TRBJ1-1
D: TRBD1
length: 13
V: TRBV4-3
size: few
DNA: TGCGCCAGCAGCTCCGACAGGGAGACTGAAGCTTTCTTT
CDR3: CASSSDRETEAFF

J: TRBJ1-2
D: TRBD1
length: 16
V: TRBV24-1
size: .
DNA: TGTGCCACCAGTGAGGCGACAGGGGGCGACCGCCTTGGCTACACCTTC
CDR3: CATSEATGGDRLGYTF

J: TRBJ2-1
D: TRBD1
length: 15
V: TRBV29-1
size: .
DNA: TGCAGCGTTTTCATCTGGGACAGGGGATTTCAGGAGCAGTTCTTC
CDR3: CSVFIWDRGFQEQFF

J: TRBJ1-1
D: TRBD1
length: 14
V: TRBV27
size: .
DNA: TGTGCCAGCAGTTCCAGGGGGCGCGGTACTGAAGCTTTCTTT
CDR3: CASSSRGRGTEAFF

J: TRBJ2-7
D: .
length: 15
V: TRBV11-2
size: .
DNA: TGTGCCAGCAGCTTAGATAGGGGAGGGGGAGACAGGAGGACTTTC
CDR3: CASSLDRGGGDRRTF

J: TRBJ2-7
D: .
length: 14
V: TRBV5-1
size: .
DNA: TGCGCCAGCAGCTTACAGGACATAACCTACGAGCAGTACTTC
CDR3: CASSLQDITYEQYF

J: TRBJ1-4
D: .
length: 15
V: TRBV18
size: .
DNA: TGTGCCAGCTCACCACAATTGGACATTAATGAAAAACTGTTTTTT
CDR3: CASSPQLDINEKLFF

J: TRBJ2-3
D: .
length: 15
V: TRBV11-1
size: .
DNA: TGTGCCAGCAGCTTGGGACACGCCAGCACAGATACGCAGTATTTT
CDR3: CASSLGHASTDTQYF

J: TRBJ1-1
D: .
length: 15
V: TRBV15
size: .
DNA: TGTGCCACCAGCAGCGGGGGAGCAGGGAACGCTGAAGCTTTCTTT
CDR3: CATSSGGAGNAEAFF

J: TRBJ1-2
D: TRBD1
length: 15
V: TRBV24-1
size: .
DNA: TGTGCCACCAGTAGCCAAGCCCGGGACAGACATGGCTACACCTTC
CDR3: CATSSQARDRHGYTF

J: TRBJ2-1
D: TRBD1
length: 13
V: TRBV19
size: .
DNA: TGTGCCAGCCGAGACAGGGCCTACAATGAGCAGTTCTTC
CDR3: CASRDRAYNEQFF

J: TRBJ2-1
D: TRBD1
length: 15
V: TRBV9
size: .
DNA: TGTGCCAGCAGCGTAGACAGGGGGACTTACAATGAGCAGTTCTTC
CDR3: CASSVDRGTYNEQFF

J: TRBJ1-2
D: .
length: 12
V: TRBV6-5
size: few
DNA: TGTGCCATCCAAACCCCCAGCTATGGCTACACCTTC
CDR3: CAIQTPSYGYTF

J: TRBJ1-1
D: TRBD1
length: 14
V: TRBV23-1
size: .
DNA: TGCGCCAGCAGTCAACAGGGGGTCATGACTGAAGCTTTCTTT
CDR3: CASSQQGVMTEAFF

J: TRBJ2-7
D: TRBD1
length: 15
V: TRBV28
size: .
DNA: TGTGCCAGCAGTCTCCGAGGGGGCGATAAGGACGAGCAGTACTTC
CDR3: CASSLRGGDKDEQYF

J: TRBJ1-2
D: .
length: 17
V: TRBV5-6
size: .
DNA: TGTGCCAGCAGCTTAAGGTTACAGGCCAATACTAACTATGGCTACACCTTC
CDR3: CASSLRLQANTNYGYTF

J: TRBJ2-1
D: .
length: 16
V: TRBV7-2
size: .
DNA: TGTGCCAGCAGCTTAGCGCAATCGAGCTCCTACAATGAGCAGTTCTTC
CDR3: CASSLAQSSSYNEQFF

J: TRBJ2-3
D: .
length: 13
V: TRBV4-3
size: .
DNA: TGCGCCAGCAGCCGGGGGGTCGCAGATACGCAGTATTTT
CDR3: CASSRGVADTQYF

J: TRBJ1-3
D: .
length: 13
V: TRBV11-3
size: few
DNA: TGTGCCAGCAGGGCCAACTCTGGAAACACCATATATTTT
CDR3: CASRANSGNTIYF